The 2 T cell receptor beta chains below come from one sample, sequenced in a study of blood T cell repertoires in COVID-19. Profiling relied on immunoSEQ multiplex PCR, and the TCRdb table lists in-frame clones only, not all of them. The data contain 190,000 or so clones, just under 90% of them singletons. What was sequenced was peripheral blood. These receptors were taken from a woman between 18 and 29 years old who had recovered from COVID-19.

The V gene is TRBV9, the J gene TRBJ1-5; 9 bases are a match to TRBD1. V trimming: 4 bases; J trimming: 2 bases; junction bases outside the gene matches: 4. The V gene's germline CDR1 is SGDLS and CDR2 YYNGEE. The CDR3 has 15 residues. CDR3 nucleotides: TGTGCCAGCAGCCCGGGACAGGGCCGCAATCAGCCCCAGCATTTT. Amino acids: CASSPGQGRNQPQHF.

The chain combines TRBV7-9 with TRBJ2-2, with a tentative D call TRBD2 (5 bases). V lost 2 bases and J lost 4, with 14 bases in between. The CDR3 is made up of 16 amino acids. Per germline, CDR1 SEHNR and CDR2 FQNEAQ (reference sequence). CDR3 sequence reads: CASSLTGDSGTGELFF. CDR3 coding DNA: TGTGCCAGCAGCTTAACCGGGGATTCGGGCACCGGGGAGCTGTTTTTT.